These T cell receptor beta chains were read from a single sample in a study of blood T cell repertoires in COVID-19. TCRdb's table, derived via immunoSEQ multiplex PCR, lists solely in-frame clones and lacks some. The sample includes over 70,000 clones, 75% to 80% seen only once; the top ten take 2% to 2.5%. Material: peripheral blood. The receptors shown here come from a man between 65 and 80 years old with COVID-19, enrolled during active disease. CDR3s include the opening cysteine and the closing phenylalanine or tryptophan. D genes are given only for firm matches. Rows give clone size only sometimes, using once, few, many, or a class for an expanded clone.

V: TRBV2
J: TRBJ1-5
length: 16
D: TRBD1
size: NA
CDR3: CASSGGTGRSNQPQHF
DNA: TGTGCCAGCAGTGGGGGGACAGGGCGTAGCAATCAGCCCCAGCATTTT

V: TRBV10-3
J: TRBJ2-1
length: 15
D: TRBD2
size: few
CDR3: CAISETSGDYNEQFF
DNA: TGTGCCATCAGCGAGACTAGCGGAGACTACAATGAGCAGTTCTTC

V: TRBV11-2
J: TRBJ1-5
length: 13
D: TRBD1
size: few
CDR3: CASSQGVVQPQHF
DNA: TGTGCCAGCAGCCAGGGGGTTGTCCAGCCCCAGCATTTT

V: TRBV10-3
J: TRBJ2-7
length: 16
D: TRBD1
size: NA
CDR3: CAISDPTGPYAYEQYF
DNA: TGTGCCATCAGTGACCCGACAGGGCCTTACGCCTACGAGCAGTACTTC

V: TRBV13
J: TRBJ1-6
length: 14
D: NA
size: NA
CDR3: CASSLGPHDSPLHF
DNA: TGTGCCAGCAGCCTCGGTCCGCATGATTCACCCCTCCACTTT

V: TRBV28
J: TRBJ2-3
length: 14
D: NA
size: NA
CDR3: CASSLIGQPDTQYF
DNA: TGTGCCAGCAGTTTGATAGGACAGCCAGATACGCAGTATTTT

V: TRBV11-2
J: TRBJ1-1
length: 13
D: NA
size: NA
CDR3: CASSLIDKGKAFF
DNA: TGTGCCAGCAGCTTAATTGACAAAGGAAAAGCTTTCTTT

V: TRBV2
J: TRBJ1-2
length: 11
D: TRBD1
size: NA
CDR3: CASSQGGGYTF
DNA: TGTGCCAGCAGTCAGGGGGGAGGCTACACCTTC

V: TRBV9
J: TRBJ2-7
length: 14
D: NA
size: many
CDR3: CASTAGERPYEQYF
DNA: TGTGCCAGCACGGCCGGAGAGCGGCCGTACGAGCAGTACTTC

V: TRBV3-1/TRBV3-2
J: TRBJ2-5
length: 12
D: NA
size: NA
CDR3: CAYGVRGETQYF
DNA: TGTGCGTACGGTGTCCGAGGAGAGACCCAGTACTTC

V: TRBV19
J: TRBJ1-2
length: 15
D: TRBD1
size: NA
CDR3: CASSFAGTGNYGYTF
DNA: TGTGCCAGTAGTTTTGCCGGGACAGGGAACTATGGCTACACCTTC

V: TRBV2
J: TRBJ2-3
length: 16
D: TRBD1
size: NA
CDR3: CASSGVGQGGTDTQYF
DNA: TGTGCCAGCAGTGGAGTGGGACAGGGAGGGACAGATACGCAGTATTTT

V: TRBV19
J: TRBJ1-2
length: 17
D: TRBD1
size: NA
CDR3: CASSISTGGRANYGYTF
DNA: TGTGCCAGTAGTATCTCGACAGGGGGCAGAGCTAACTATGGCTACACCTTC

V: TRBV5-1
J: TRBJ2-3
length: 13
D: NA
size: NA
CDR3: CASSPGGTDTQYF
DNA: TGCGCCAGCAGCCCAGGGGGCACAGATACGCAGTATTTT

V: TRBV5-1
J: TRBJ2-7
length: 15
D: TRBD2
size: NA
CDR3: CASSLGLAGYYEQYF
DNA: TGCGCCAGCAGCTTGGGCCTAGCGGGATACTACGAGCAGTACTTC

V: TRBV14
J: TRBJ2-1
length: 16
D: NA
size: once
CDR3: CASSQSLREWGDEQFF
DNA: TGTGCCAGCAGCCAGTCTTTACGGGAGTGGGGGGATGAGCAGTTCTTC

V: TRBV9
J: TRBJ2-7
length: 16
D: NA
size: NA
CDR3: CASSPSFVGDSPEQYF
DNA: TGTGCCAGCAGCCCCTCGTTCGTGGGAGACTCCCCGGAGCAGTACTTC

V: TRBV3-1/TRBV3-2
J: TRBJ1-4
length: 16
D: NA
size: NA
CDR3: CASSQALQSTNEKLFF
DNA: TGTGCCAGCAGCCAAGCGCTCCAGTCAACTAATGAAAAACTGTTTTTT

V: TRBV28
J: TRBJ2-2
length: 15
D: NA
size: NA
CDR3: CASRSTGFGSGELFF
DNA: TGTGCCAGCAGAAGCACAGGGTTTGGGTCCGGGGAGCTGTTTTTT

V: TRBV7-9
J: TRBJ2-7
length: 13
D: NA
size: NA
CDR3: CASSGRRIYEQYF
DNA: TGTGCCAGCAGCGGACGGAGGATATACGAGCAGTACTTC

V: TRBV18
J: TRBJ1-5
length: 15
D: TRBD1
size: NA
CDR3: CASSPTGDGNQPQHF
DNA: TGTGCCAGCTCACCGACAGGGGATGGCAATCAGCCCCAGCATTTT

V: TRBV7-8
J: TRBJ1-1
length: 14
D: NA
size: NA
CDR3: CASSLGGRGTEAFF
DNA: TGTGCCAGCAGCTTAGGAGGGAGGGGCACTGAAGCTTTCTTT

V: TRBV9
J: TRBJ1-1
length: 17
D: TRBD1
size: NA
CDR3: CASSAQGQGWSGTEAFF
DNA: TGTGCCAGCAGCGCACAGGGACAGGGGTGGAGCGGCACTGAAGCTTTCTTT

V: TRBV19
J: TRBJ1-6
length: 15
D: TRBD1
size: NA
CDR3: CASSVTGQGNSPLHF
DNA: TGTGCCAGTAGTGTAACGGGACAGGGGAATTCACCCCTCCACTTT

V: TRBV6-5
J: TRBJ2-7
length: 11
D: NA
size: NA
CDR3: CASSPAVEQYF
DNA: TGTGCCAGCAGTCCCGCGGTCGAGCAGTACTTC

V: TRBV7-8
J: TRBJ2-2
length: 14
D: NA
size: NA
CDR3: CASSRGASTGELFF
DNA: TGTGCCAGCAGCCGAGGGGCAAGCACGGGGGAGCTGTTTTTT

V: TRBV7-2
J: TRBJ2-2
length: 12
D: NA
size: NA
CDR3: CASRSVSGELFF
DNA: TGTGCCAGCAGATCGGTTAGCGGGGAGCTGTTTTTT

V: TRBV9
J: TRBJ2-3
length: 13
D: NA
size: NA
CDR3: CASSVQVVDTQYF
DNA: TGTGCCAGCAGCGTCCAGGTTGTTGATACGCAGTATTTT

V: TRBV19
J: TRBJ2-1
length: 17
D: TRBD2
size: few
CDR3: CASRPYQGREGYNEQFF
DNA: TGTGCCAGTAGACCCTACCAGGGGCGGGAGGGGTACAATGAGCAGTTCTTC

V: TRBV19
J: TRBJ2-2
length: 16
D: NA
size: NA
CDR3: CASSIWAGTNTGELFF
DNA: TGTGCCAGTAGTATATGGGCAGGGACAAACACCGGGGAGCTGTTTTTT

V: TRBV7-3
J: TRBJ2-7
length: 14
D: TRBD1
size: NA
CDR3: CASSAGTGGNEQYF
DNA: TGTGCCAGCAGCGCCGGGACAGGGGGCAACGAGCAGTACTTC

V: TRBV5-6
J: TRBJ1-5
length: 14
D: NA
size: NA
CDR3: CASSLRYSNQPQHF
DNA: TGTGCCAGCAGCTTACGGTATAGCAATCAGCCCCAGCATTTT

V: TRBV16
J: TRBJ1-1
length: 13
D: NA
size: few
CDR3: CASSQSAVTEAFF
DNA: TGTGCCAGCAGCCAATCGGCGGTCACTGAAGCTTTCTTT

V: TRBV5-1
J: TRBJ2-1
length: 15
D: NA
size: NA
CDR3: CASSLVGSSYNEQFF
DNA: TGCGCCAGCAGCTTGGTAGGGAGCTCCTACAATGAGCAGTTCTTC

V: TRBV18
J: TRBJ2-1
length: 14
D: NA
size: once
CDR3: CASSPDGAYNEQFF
DNA: TGTGCCAGCTCACCAGACGGGGCCTACAATGAGCAGTTCTTC

V: TRBV7-9
J: TRBJ2-1
length: 16
D: TRBD2
size: NA
CDR3: CASSRTGGHRGNEQFF
DNA: TGTGCCAGCAGCCGCACGGGAGGGCACCGGGGGAATGAGCAGTTCTTC

V: TRBV2
J: TRBJ2-7
length: 15
D: NA
size: NA
CDR3: CASTYRDIRSYEQYF
DNA: TGTGCCAGCACGTATCGGGACATACGCTCCTACGAGCAGTACTTC

V: TRBV5-5
J: TRBJ1-5
length: 13
D: NA
size: NA
CDR3: CASSYGSNQPQHF
DNA: TGTGCCAGCAGCTACGGGAGCAATCAGCCCCAGCATTTT

V: TRBV5-1
J: TRBJ2-7
length: 15
D: NA
size: NA
CDR3: CASSLGQGSPYEQYF
DNA: TGCGCCAGCAGCTTGGGCCAGGGGAGTCCCTACGAGCAGTACTTC

V: TRBV6-5
J: TRBJ2-1
length: 15
D: TRBD2
size: once
CDR3: CASRPGLAGGQIEFF
DNA: TGTGCCAGCAGACCGGGACTAGCGGGAGGGCAAATCGAGTTCTTC

V: TRBV7-9
J: TRBJ2-7
length: 12
D: TRBD1
size: NA
CDR3: CASSWGTDEQYF
DNA: TGTGCCAGCAGCTGGGGGACAGACGAGCAGTACTTC

V: TRBV6-2/TRBV6-3
J: TRBJ1-5
length: 13
D: NA
size: NA
CDR3: CASSQHESQPQHF
DNA: TGTGCCAGCAGCCAACACGAATCTCAGCCCCAGCATTTT

V: TRBV5-1
J: TRBJ2-3
length: 14
D: NA
size: NA
CDR3: CASSQNRVADTQYF
DNA: TGCGCCAGCAGCCAAAACAGGGTCGCAGATACGCAGTATTTT

V: TRBV7-8
J: TRBJ1-1
length: 17
D: NA
size: NA
CDR3: CASSLTSYGEWNTEAFF
DNA: TGTGCCAGCAGCTTAACCTCATACGGGGAATGGAACACTGAAGCTTTCTTT

V: TRBV12-2
J: TRBJ2-7
length: 16
D: NA
size: NA
CDR3: CASRIQNTGGSYEQYF
DNA: TGTGCAAGTCGGATCCAAAACACAGGGGGCTCCTACGAGCAGTACTTC

V: TRBV5-6
J: TRBJ1-1
length: 13
D: TRBD1
size: NA
CDR3: CASSIPGQRPEGF
DNA: TGTGCCAGCAGCATTCCGGGACAGAGGCCCGAGGGATTT

V: TRBV7-2
J: TRBJ2-7
length: 13
D: NA
size: NA
CDR3: CASSLFGIHEQYF
DNA: TGTGCCAGCAGCTTATTCGGGATCCACGAGCAGTACTTC

V: TRBV7-3
J: TRBJ2-1
length: 14
D: TRBD2
size: NA
CDR3: CASSTSGSLNEQFF
DNA: TGTGCCAGCAGCACTAGCGGGAGTCTCAATGAGCAGTTCTTC

V: TRBV11-2
J: TRBJ1-2
length: 15
D: NA
size: NA
CDR3: CASTSSGGANYGYTF
DNA: TGTGCCAGCACGTCCTCGGGGGGGGCGAACTATGGCTACACCTTC

V: TRBV6-4
J: TRBJ1-1
length: 13
D: NA
size: NA
CDR3: CASSEQVNTEAFF
DNA: TGTGCCAGCAGTGAGCAGGTGAACACTGAAGCTTTCTTT

V: TRBV5-1
J: TRBJ2-2
length: 16
D: TRBD2
size: NA
CDR3: CASSFSGLADTGELFF
DNA: TGCGCCAGCAGCTTTTCGGGACTAGCGGACACCGGGGAGCTGTTTTTT

V: TRBV19
J: TRBJ2-7
length: 15
D: TRBD1
size: NA
CDR3: CASSDRASGSYEQYF
DNA: TGTGCCAGTAGTGACAGGGCGTCGGGCTCCTACGAGCAGTACTTC

V: TRBV18
J: TRBJ2-7
length: 14
D: NA
size: NA
CDR3: CASQNPGQAYEQYF
DNA: TGTGCCAGCCAGAACCCAGGGCAGGCCTACGAGCAGTACTTC

V: TRBV19
J: TRBJ1-4
length: 15
D: NA
size: NA
CDR3: CASTPPGALNEKLFF
DNA: TGTGCCAGTACTCCTCCAGGGGCTTTGAACGAAAAACTGTTTTTT

V: TRBV5-1
J: TRBJ1-4
length: 16
D: NA
size: NA
CDR3: CASSLASGTYEEKLFF
DNA: TGCGCCAGCAGCTTGGCCTCCGGGACATACGAAGAAAAACTGTTTTTT

V: TRBV27
J: TRBJ1-6
length: 13
D: TRBD1
size: NA
CDR3: CASAGTGISPLHF
DNA: TGTGCCAGCGCCGGGACAGGGATTTCACCCCTCCACTTT